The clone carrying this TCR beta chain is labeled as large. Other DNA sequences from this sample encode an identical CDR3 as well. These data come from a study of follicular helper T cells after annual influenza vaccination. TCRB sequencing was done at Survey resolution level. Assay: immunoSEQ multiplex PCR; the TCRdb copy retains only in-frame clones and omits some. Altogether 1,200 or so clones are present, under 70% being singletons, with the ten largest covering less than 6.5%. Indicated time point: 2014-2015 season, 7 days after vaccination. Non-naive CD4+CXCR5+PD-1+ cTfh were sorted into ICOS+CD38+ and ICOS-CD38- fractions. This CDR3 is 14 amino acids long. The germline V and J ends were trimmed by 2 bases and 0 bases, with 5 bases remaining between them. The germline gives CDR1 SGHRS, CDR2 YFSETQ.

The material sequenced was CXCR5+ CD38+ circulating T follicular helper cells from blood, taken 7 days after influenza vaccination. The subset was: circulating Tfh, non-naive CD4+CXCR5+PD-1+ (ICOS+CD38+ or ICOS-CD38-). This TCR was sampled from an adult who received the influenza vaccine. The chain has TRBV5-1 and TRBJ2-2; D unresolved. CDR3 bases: TGCGCCAGCAGCTTTAGCCCGAACACCGGGGAGCTGTTTTTT. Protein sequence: CASSFSPNTGELFF.